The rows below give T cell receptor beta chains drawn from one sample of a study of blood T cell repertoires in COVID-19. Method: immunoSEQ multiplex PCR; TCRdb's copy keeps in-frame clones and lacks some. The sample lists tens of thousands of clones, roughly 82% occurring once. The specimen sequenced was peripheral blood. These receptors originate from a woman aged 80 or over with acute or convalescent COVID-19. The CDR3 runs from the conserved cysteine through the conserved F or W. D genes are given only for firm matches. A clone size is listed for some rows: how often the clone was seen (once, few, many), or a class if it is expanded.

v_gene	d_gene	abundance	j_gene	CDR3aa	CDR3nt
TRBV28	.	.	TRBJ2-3	CASSPGYIISDTQYF	TGTGCCAGCAGTCCAGGGTACATTATTTCAGATACGCAGTATTTT
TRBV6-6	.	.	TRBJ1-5	CASTLGGGFGNQPQHF	TGTGCCAGCACCCTGGGGGGAGGGTTTGGCAATCAGCCCCAGCATTTT
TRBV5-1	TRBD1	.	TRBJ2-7	CASSFEQGVHEQYF	TGCGCCAGCAGCTTTGAGCAGGGGGTCCACGAGCAGTACTTC
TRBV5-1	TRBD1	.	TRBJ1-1	CASSLWDSLNTEAFF	TGCGCCAGCAGCCTTTGGGACAGCCTGAACACTGAAGCTTTCTTT
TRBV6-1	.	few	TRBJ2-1	CASSEGGGGTYNEQFF	TGTGCCAGCAGTGAAGGGGGAGGCGGAACCTACAATGAGCAGTTCTTC
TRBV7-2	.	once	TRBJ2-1	CASSLDRLAGNNEQFF	TGTGCCAGCAGCTTAGATCGGCTAGCCGGTAACAATGAGCAGTTCTTC
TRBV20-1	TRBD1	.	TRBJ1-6	CSANDFGTADSPLHF	TGCAGTGCTAATGATTTCGGGACAGCGGATTCACCCCTCCACTTT
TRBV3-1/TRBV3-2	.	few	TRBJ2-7	CASSRNIEQYF	TGTGCCAGCAGTCGCAACATCGAGCAGTACTTC
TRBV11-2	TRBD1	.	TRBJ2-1	CASGEQGGSNEQFF	TGTGCCAGCGGGGAACAGGGGGGATCTAATGAGCAGTTCTTC
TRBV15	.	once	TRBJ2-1	CATSERNSYNEQFF	TGTGCCACCTCGGAGCGAAACTCCTACAATGAGCAGTTCTTC
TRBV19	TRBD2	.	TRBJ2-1	CASSPLAGSNEQFF	TGTGCCAGTAGCCCACTAGCGGGGTCTAATGAGCAGTTCTTC
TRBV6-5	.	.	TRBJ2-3	CASSPPGVNADTQYF	TGTGCCAGCAGCCCCCCGGGAGTTAACGCAGATACGCAGTATTTT
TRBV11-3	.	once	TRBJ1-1	CASSVRGSGTEAFF	TGTGCCAGCAGTGTCCGGGGTAGCGGCACTGAAGCTTTCTTT